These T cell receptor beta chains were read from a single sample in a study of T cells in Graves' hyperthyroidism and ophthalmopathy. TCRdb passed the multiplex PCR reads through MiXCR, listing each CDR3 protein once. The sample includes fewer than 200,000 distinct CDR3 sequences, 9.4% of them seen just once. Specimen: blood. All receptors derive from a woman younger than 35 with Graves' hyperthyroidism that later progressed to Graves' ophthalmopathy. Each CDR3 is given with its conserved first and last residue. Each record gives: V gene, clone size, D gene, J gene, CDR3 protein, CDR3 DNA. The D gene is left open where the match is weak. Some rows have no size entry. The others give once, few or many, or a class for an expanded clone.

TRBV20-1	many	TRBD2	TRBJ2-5	CSAPASGQETQYF	TGCAGTGCCCCGGCTAGCGGCCAAGAGACCCAGTACTTC
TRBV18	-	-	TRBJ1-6	CASSPKDGGNSPLHF	TGTGCCAGCTCACCGAAGGACGGGGGGAATTCACCCCTCCACTTT
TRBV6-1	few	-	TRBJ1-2	CASLLYPGGGTF	TGTGCCAGCCTTTTGTACCCGGGGGGTGGGACCTTC
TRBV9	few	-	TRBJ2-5	CASSVDQGQETQYF	TGTGCCAGCAGCGTAGATCAAGGGCAGGAGACCCAGTACTTC
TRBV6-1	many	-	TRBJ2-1	CASSGYNNEQFF	TGTGCCAGCAGTGGGTATAACAATGAGCAGTTCTTC
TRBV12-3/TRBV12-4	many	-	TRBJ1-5	CASRAQGYQPQHF	TGTGCCAGCAGAGCCCAGGGTTATCAGCCCCAGCATTTT
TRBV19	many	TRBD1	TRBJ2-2	CASSIGTGDNTGELFF	TGTGCCAGTAGTATCGGGACAGGGGATAATACCGGGGAGCTGTTTTTT
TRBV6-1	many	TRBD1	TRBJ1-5	CASSEFGQGAKPQHF	TGTGCCAGCAGTGAATTTGGACAGGGGGCTAAGCCCCAGCATTTT
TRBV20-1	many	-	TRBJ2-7	CSVRHQTRLYEQYF	TGCAGTGTCCGCCACCAAACACGACTTTACGAGCAGTACTTC
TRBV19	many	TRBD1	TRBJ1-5	CASSITDRGHQHF	TGTGCCAGTAGTATAACGGACAGGGGCCACCAGCATTTT
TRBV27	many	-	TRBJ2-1	CASRARNEQFF	TGTGCCAGCAGGGCTAGAAATGAGCAGTTCTTC
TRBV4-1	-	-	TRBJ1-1	CASSTLGGDEAFF	TGCGCCAGCAGCACCCTTGGTGGGGATGAAGCTTTCTTT
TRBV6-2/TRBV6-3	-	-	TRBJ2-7	CASIRDSYSYEQYF	TGTGCCAGCATCAGGGACTCATACTCCTACGAGCAGTACTTC
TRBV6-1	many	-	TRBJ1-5	CAQPGRRSNQPQHF	TGTGCCCAGCCGGGGAGAAGGAGCAATCAGCCCCAGCATTTT
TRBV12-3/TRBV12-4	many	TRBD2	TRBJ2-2	CASRTTSGNTGELFF	TGTGCCAGCAGGACTACTAGCGGGAACACCGGGGAGCTGTTTTTT
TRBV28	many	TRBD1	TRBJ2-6	CASSHHSTGEVLSGANVLTF	TGTGCCAGCAGCCATCACTCGACAGGGGAAGTTCTATCTGGGGCCAACGTCCTGACTTTC
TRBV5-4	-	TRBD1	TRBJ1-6	CASSLQRQGIGYNSPLHF	TGTGCCAGCAGCCTCCAAAGACAGGGAATAGGGTATAATTCACCCCTCCACTTT
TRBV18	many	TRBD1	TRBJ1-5	CASSGTGLSNQPQHF	TGTGCCAGCTCAGGGACAGGCCTTAGCAATCAGCCCCAGCATTTT
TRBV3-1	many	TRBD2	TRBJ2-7	CASSQDRTSGRKQYF	TGTGCCAGCAGCCAAGATCGGACTAGCGGGAGGAAGCAGTACTTC
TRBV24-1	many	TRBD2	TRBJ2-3	CATSDEAREGTDTQYF	TGTGCCACCAGTGATGAGGCGCGGGAGGGGACAGATACGCAGTATTTT
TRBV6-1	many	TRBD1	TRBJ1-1	CASNGQGNTEAFF	TGTGCCAGCAACGGACAGGGGAACACTGAAGCTTTCTTT
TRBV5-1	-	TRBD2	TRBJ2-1	CASSLWGLGEGDEQFF	TGCGCCAGCAGCTTGTGGGGACTAGGGGAAGGGGATGAGCAGTTCTTC
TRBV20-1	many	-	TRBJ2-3	CSAREGTDTQYF	TGCAGTGCTAGAGAGGGCACAGATACGCAGTATTTT
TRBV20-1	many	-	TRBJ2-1	CSARDPESSYNEQFF	TGCAGTGCTAGAGATCCGGAGAGCTCCTACAATGAGCAGTTCTTC
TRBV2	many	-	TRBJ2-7	CASSGSVYEQYF	TGTGCCAGCAGCGGCTCGGTCTACGAGCAGTACTTC
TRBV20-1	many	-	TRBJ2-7	CSARERGGDRSYEQYF	TGCAGTGCTAGAGAACGAGGAGGCGACCGCTCCTACGAGCAGTACTTC
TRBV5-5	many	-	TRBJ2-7	CASSGASDYEQYF	TGTGCCAGCAGTGGGGCCTCGGACTACGAGCAGTACTTC
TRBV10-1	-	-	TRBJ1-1	CASSTNVNTEAFF	TGCGCCAGCAGTACCAATGTGAACACTGAAGCTTTCTTT
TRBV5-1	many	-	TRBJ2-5	CASSLGRRETQYF	TGCGCCAGCAGCTTGGGACGGCGGGAGACCCAGTACTTC
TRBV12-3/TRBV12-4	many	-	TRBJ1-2	CASTQQGPSWGFYGYTF	TGTGCCAGCACCCAACAAGGCCCGAGCTGGGGATTCTATGGCTACACCTTC
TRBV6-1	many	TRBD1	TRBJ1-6	CASSEPDRGFSPLHF	TGTGCCAGCAGTGAACCGGACAGGGGGTTTTCACCCCTCCACTTT
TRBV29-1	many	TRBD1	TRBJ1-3	CSVVLTGGSGNTIYF	TGCAGCGTTGTCCTAACAGGGGGCTCTGGAAACACCATATATTTT
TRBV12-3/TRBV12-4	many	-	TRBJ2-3	CASSFSENTDTQYF	TGTGCCAGCAGTTTTAGCGAGAACACAGATACGCAGTATTTT
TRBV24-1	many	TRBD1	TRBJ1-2	CATSDKTGGPYYGYTF	TGTGCCACCAGTGATAAGACAGGGGGACCTTACTATGGCTACACCTTC
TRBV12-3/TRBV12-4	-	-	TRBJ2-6	CASSFGIFGGKSLISSGANVLTF	TGTGCCAGCAGTTTTGGAATTTTTGGGGGTAAATCCCTAATAAGCTCTGGGGCCAACGTCCTGACTTTC
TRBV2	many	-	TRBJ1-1	CASSVGQNTEAFF	TGTGCCAGCAGTGTAGGACAGAACACTGAAGCTTTCTTT
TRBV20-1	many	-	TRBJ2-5	CSAIPNIQETQYF	TGCAGTGCTATCCCAAATATCCAAGAGACCCAGTACTTC
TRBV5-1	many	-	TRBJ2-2	CASSPSGRRNTGELFF	TGCGCCAGCAGCCCCTCAGGGAGGAGGAACACCGGGGAGCTGTTTTTT
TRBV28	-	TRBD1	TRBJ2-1	CASSSPRTGGHNEQFF	TGTGCCAGCAGTTCCCCCCGGACAGGGGGCCACAATGAGCAGTTCTTC
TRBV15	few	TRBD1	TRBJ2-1	CATSRGTGLNEQFF	TGTGCCACCAGCAGGGGGACAGGGCTTAATGAGCAGTTCTTC
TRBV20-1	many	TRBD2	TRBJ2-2	CSARTSGGFGELFF	TGCAGTGCAAGGACTAGCGGGGGGTTCGGGGAGCTGTTTTTT
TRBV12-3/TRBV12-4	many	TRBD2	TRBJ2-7	CASSFGGTSGPGGEQYF	TGTGCCAGCAGTTTTGGAGGGACTAGCGGTCCGGGGGGCGAGCAGTACTTC
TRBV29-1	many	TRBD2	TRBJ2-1	CSVAGTSGYLNEQFF	TGCAGCGTCGCTGGGACTAGCGGGTATCTCAATGAGCAGTTCTTC
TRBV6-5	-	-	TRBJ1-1	CASSYPMGWVKNRNTEAFF	TGTGCCAGCAGTTACCCGATGGGGTGGGTCAAAAACCGAAACACTGAAGCTTTCTTT
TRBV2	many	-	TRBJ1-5	CASSGTGTRHQPQHF	TGTGCCAGCAGTGGAACAGGGACCAGGCATCAGCCCCAGCATTTT
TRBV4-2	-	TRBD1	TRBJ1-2	CASSQGDSLYGYTF	TGTGCCAGCAGCCAAGGGGACAGCCTCTATGGCTACACCTTC
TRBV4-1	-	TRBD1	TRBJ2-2	CASSRRGLLGNTGELFF	TGCGCCAGCAGCCGCAGGGGGCTCTTGGGTAACACCGGGGAGCTGTTTTTT
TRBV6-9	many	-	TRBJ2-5	CASSYGTGNLETQYF	TGTGCCAGCAGTTATGGGACGGGTAACCTCGAGACCCAGTACTTC
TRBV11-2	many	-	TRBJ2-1	CASSSSLTYNEQFF	TGTGCCAGCAGCTCAAGCCTGACATACAATGAGCAGTTCTTC
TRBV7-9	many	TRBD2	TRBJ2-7	CASSLAAGGSYEQYF	TGTGCCAGCAGCTTAGCTGCGGGGGGTTCCTACGAGCAGTACTTC
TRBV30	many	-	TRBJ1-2	CAWSADLRLGYTF	TGTGCCTGGAGTGCGGACCTTCGCCTGGGCTACACCTTC
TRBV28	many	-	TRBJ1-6	CASSFGGPSPLHF	TGTGCCAGCAGTTTCGGGGGGCCTTCACCCCTCCACTTT
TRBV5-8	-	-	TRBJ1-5	CASSHPGGNQPQHF	TGTGCCAGCAGTCACCCGGGGGGCAATCAGCCCCAGCATTTT
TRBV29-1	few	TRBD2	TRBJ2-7	CSVSPGLAFRDEQYF	TGCAGCGTGTCTCCGGGACTAGCGTTCCGTGACGAGCAGTACTTC
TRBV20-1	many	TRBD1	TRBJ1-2	CRANRGQGYGYTF	TGCAGAGCAAACAGGGGGCAAGGCTATGGCTACACCTTC
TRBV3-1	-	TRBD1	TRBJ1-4	CASSHAGTGDEKLFF	TGTGCCAGCAGCCATGCCGGGACAGGGGATGAAAAACTGTTTTTT
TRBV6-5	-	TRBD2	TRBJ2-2	CASSYNGGGNTGELFF	TGTGCCAGCAGTTACAATGGCGGGGGGAACACCGGGGAGCTGTTTTTT
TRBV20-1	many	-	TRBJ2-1	CSARSLGGEQFF	TGCAGTGCTAGATCTCTAGGGGGTGAGCAGTTCTTC
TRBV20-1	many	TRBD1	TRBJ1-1	CSARDGDRRPNTEAFF	TGCAGTGCTAGAGACGGGGACAGGCGGCCGAACACTGAAGCTTTCTTT
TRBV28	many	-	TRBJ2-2	CASSLPSTLWSPGELFF	TGTGCCAGCAGTTTACCGTCGACTTTATGGAGCCCCGGGGAGCTGTTTTTT